A selection of T cell receptor beta chains follows, all from one sample in a study of post-analysis software for immune sequencing data. TCRdb re-derived calls from the PCR reads in MiXCR, one entry per CDR3 protein. This sample has about 620,000 distinct CDR3 sequences, with 44% found just once. Source material: blood. All receptors derive from a girl aged 5-17 years with multiple sclerosis. Both conserved end residues are part of each CDR3. The D gene is left open where the match is weak. Some rows have no size entry. The others give once, few or many, or a class for an expanded clone.

>-|few|TRBV6-2/TRBV6-3|TRBJ2-1
CASSYSSHEQFF
TGTGCCAGCAGTTACTCGTCCCATGAGCAGTTCTTC
>-|-|TRBV11-2|TRBJ2-1
CASSLYPRYNEQFF
TGTGCCAGCAGCTTGTACCCCAGGTACAATGAGCAGTTCTTC
>-|-|TRBV3-1|TRBJ2-7
CASSQDTQSYEQYF
TGTGCCAGCAGCCAAGATACACAGAGCTACGAGCAGTACTTC
>-|-|TRBV10-3|TRBJ1-4
CAISNAIGSNEKLFF
TGTGCCATCAGCAATGCAATAGGTTCTAATGAAAAACTGTTTTTT
>-|-|TRBV12-3/TRBV12-4|TRBJ1-1
CASTRKGNTEAFF
TGTGCCAGCACCCGAAAGGGGAACACTGAAGCTTTCTTT
>TRBD2|-|TRBV7-9|TRBJ2-7
CASSNSGGAHEQYF
TGTGCCAGCAGCAATAGCGGGGGGGCTCACGAGCAGTACTTC
>-|once|TRBV6-5|TRBJ1-2
CASNPTTGTGNYGYTF
TGTGCCAGCAATCCAACAACAGGAACGGGGAACTATGGCTACACCTTC
>-|-|TRBV2|TRBJ2-3
CASSELGTDTQYF
TGTGCCAGCAGTGAACTCGGGACAGATACGCAGTATTTT
>-|-|TRBV5-6|TRBJ1-5
CAGSLGLSNQPQHF
TGTGCCGGCAGCTTGGGGCTCAGCAATCAGCCCCAGCATTTT
>-|-|TRBV5-1|TRBJ2-7
CASSLEGNFRRSHF
TGCGCCAGCAGCTTGGAAGGGAACTTTAGAAGAAGTCACTTC
>-|few|TRBV10-3|TRBJ2-3
CAISDRSTSTDTQYF
TGTGCCATCAGTGACCGATCTACTAGCACAGATACGCAGTATTTT
>TRBD2|-|TRBV20-1|TRBJ2-3
CSARGLAGTSTDTQYF
TGCAGTGCTAGGGGACTAGCGGGGACGAGCACAGATACGCAGTATTTT
>-|few|TRBV9|TRBJ1-6
CASSVGGGSNSPLHF
TGTGCCAGCAGCGTAGGGGGGGGTAGCAATTCACCCCTCCACTTT
>-|few|TRBV10-3|TRBJ2-7
CAISEPKLVVYHEQYF
TGTGCCATCAGTGAGCCGAAATTAGTGGTGTATCACGAGCAGTACTTC
>-|-|TRBV20-1|TRBJ2-5
CSARVIGTEGTQYF
TGCAGTGCTAGAGTCATCGGGACGGAAGGGACCCAGTACTTC
>TRBD1|few|TRBV7-2|TRBJ1-5
CASSPGGSRTQHF
TGTGCCAGCAGTCCAGGGGGGTCCAGGACCCAGCATTTT
>TRBD2|few|TRBV7-9|TRBJ2-5
CASRSGLRGETQYF
TGTGCCAGCAGGTCGGGACTAAGGGGAGAGACCCAGTACTTC
>-|-|TRBV12-3/TRBV12-4|TRBJ1-1
CASSWAHWNTEAFF
TGTGCCAGCAGTTGGGCCCACTGGAACACTGAAGCTTTCTTT
>TRBD2|-|TRBV3-1|TRBJ2-7
CASSHEGLAGVYEQYF
TGTGCCAGCAGCCATGAGGGACTAGCGGGAGTCTACGAGCAGTACTTC
>-|-|TRBV20-1|TRBJ1-2
CSAREVSSAYGYTF
TGCAGTGCTAGAGAGGTGTCGTCGGCCTATGGCTACACCTTC
>-|few|TRBV12-3/TRBV12-4|TRBJ1-1
CASSSSGGAAFF
TGTGCCAGCAGTTCCAGCGGCGGTGCGGCTTTCTTT
>-|few|TRBV12-3/TRBV12-4|TRBJ2-7
CASSLERASYEQYF
TGTGCCAGCAGTTTAGAGCGGGCGTCCTACGAGCAGTACTTC
>-|-|TRBV5-1|TRBJ2-3
CASSLRTDVDTQYF
TGCGCCAGCAGCTTACGGACAGACGTAGATACGCAGTATTTT
>TRBD2|once|TRBV5-1|TRBJ2-3
CASRPSTSASGDTQYF
TGCGCCAGCAGGCCTTCGACTAGCGCCTCTGGGGATACGCAGTATTTT
>-|few|TRBV6-6|TRBJ1-2
CASRIDSYGYTF
TGTGCCAGCAGGATCGACTCCTATGGCTACACCTTC
>TRBD1|-|TRBV20-1|TRBJ1-5
CSARALQGGDSNQPQHF
TGCAGTGCTAGAGCCCTACAGGGGGGCGATAGCAATCAGCCCCAGCATTTT
>-|-|TRBV2|TRBJ1-5
CASSEQHHSNQPQHF
TGTGCCAGCAGTGAACAGCACCATAGCAATCAGCCCCAGCATTTT
>-|many|TRBV29-1|TRBJ2-3
CSVEKQADTQYF
TGCAGCGTTGAAAAGCAGGCAGATACGCAGTATTTT
>-|few|TRBV14|TRBJ1-2
CASSQDIRDYYGYTF
TGTGCCAGCAGCCAAGATATCCGGGACTATTATGGCTACACCTTC
>TRBD2|-|TRBV10-3|TRBJ2-3
CAISRGLAGSSTDTQYF
TGTGCCATCAGCCGAGGACTAGCGGGTTCTAGCACAGATACGCAGTATTTT
>-|-|TRBV6-1|TRBJ1-4
CASNLQGGGEKLFF
TGTGCCAGCAACCTACAGGGAGGAGGGGAAAAACTGTTTTTT
>TRBD2|-|TRBV20-1|TRBJ2-7
CSARSRDYSYEQYF
TGCAGTGCTAGATCCCGGGACTACTCCTACGAGCAGTACTTC
>-|-|TRBV4-1|TRBJ2-7
CASSHGGIPYEQYF
TGCGCCAGCAGCCACGGAGGGATCCCCTACGAGCAGTACTTC
>-|few|TRBV7-9|TRBJ2-7
CASSTRQVGEQYF
TGTGCCAGCAGCACCAGACAGGTCGGCGAGCAGTACTTC
>-|-|TRBV7-2|TRBJ2-7
CASNRDFSYEQYF
TGTGCCAGCAACCGGGACTTCTCCTACGAGCAGTACTTC
>TRBD2|-|TRBV12-3/TRBV12-4|TRBJ2-7
CASSSPIGGRRNEQYF
TGTGCCAGCAGTTCCCCCATCGGCGGGAGGAGGAACGAGCAGTACTTC
>-|few|TRBV12-3/TRBV12-4|TRBJ1-1
CASTFWVGTEAFF
TGTGCCAGCACTTTCTGGGTGGGGACTGAAGCTTTCTTT
>TRBD2|few|TRBV7-9|TRBJ2-1
CASSGSLAGGTYNEQFF
TGTGCCAGCAGCGGCTCCCTAGCGGGGGGGACCTACAATGAGCAGTTCTTC
>-|few|TRBV12-3/TRBV12-4|TRBJ2-5
CASSLDEWWTQREQYF
TGTGCCAGCAGTTTAGACGAATGGTGGACCCAACGTGAGCAGTACTTC
>-|-|TRBV6-1|TRBJ2-7
CASSDPGVGEQYF
TGTGCCAGCAGTGATCCAGGGGTGGGCGAGCAGTACTTC
>-|-|TRBV20-1|TRBJ2-7
CSARDPGTHSYEQYF
TGCAGTGCTAGAGATCCGGGGACTCACTCCTACGAGCAGTACTTC
>-|-|TRBV5-1|TRBJ2-1
CAGSLGGASDEQFF
TGCGCCGGCAGCTTGGGGGGGGCTAGCGATGAGCAGTTCTTC
>TRBD1|-|TRBV28|TRBJ2-7
CASSGGQANEQYF
TGTGCCAGCAGTGGGGGACAGGCCAACGAGCAGTACTTC
>TRBD2|once|TRBV7-6|TRBJ2-3
CASRPGSGRAPDTQYF
TGTGCCAGCAGGCCCGGCAGCGGGAGGGCCCCAGATACGCAGTATTTT